A single sample is the source of the 20 T cell receptor beta chains below, sequenced in a study of CD8 T cells in ankylosing spondylitis. MiXCR, applied by TCRdb to the 5' RACE reads, yields one record per CDR3 protein. The sample holds 200,000 or so distinct CDR3 sequences, roughly 13% seen once. The specimen was blood, either unsorted or a sorted T cell fraction (not recorded which). These receptors all come from a female donor with ankylosing spondylitis or in good health (not recorded which).

The sample holds a few counts of this clonotype. The rearrangement joins TRBV24-1 to TRBJ1-5; 8 bases match TRBD1. The V and J ends lost 4 bases and 6 bases, in that order; junction bases with no gene match: 10. CDR3 length: 16 amino acids. Germline CDR1 and CDR2: KGHDR and SFDVKD. CDR3 residues: CATSDPGAGGSQPQHF. The DNA for the CDR3 is TGTGCCACCAGTGACCCCGGGGCAGGGGGCAGTCAGCCCCAGCATTTT.

The table lists this clonotype with many counts. V gene TRBV20-1 combines with J gene TRBJ2-3; the match to TRBD2 covers 9 bases. Germline V gene sequence: CDR1 DFQATT, CDR2 SNEGSKA (reference sequence). The junction had 9 bases not matched to a gene; V was cut back by 0 bases and J by 2 bases. The CDR3 loop spans 17 amino acids. This CDR3 is CSARDLRAGGPTDTQYF. The CDR3 DNA is TGCAGTGCTAGAGATCTGAGAGCGGGAGGCCCCACAGATACGCAGTATTTT.

In this sample, this clonotype turned up many times. The genes are TRBV27 and TRBJ2-1; D perhaps matches TRBD2 (6 bases). V was cut by 0 bases and J by 7 bases, with 7 bases left in between. Germline V CDR1 and CDR2: MNHEY, SMNVEV (reference sequence). The CDR3 runs 13 residues. The CDR3 loop is CASSLSGGNEQFF. The CDR3 nucleotides are TGTGCCAGCAGTTTATCGGGGGGAAATGAGCAGTTCTTC.

This clonotype was observed a handful of times. V and J are TRBV7-2 and TRBJ2-1, with D possibly being TRBD1 (6 bases). With 5 bases removed from V and 0 bases from J, the gap between germline ends came to 17 bases. The length of the CDR3 is 17 residues. Per germline, CDR1 SGHTA and CDR2 FQGNSA. In DNA form, the CDR3 reads TGTGCCAGCAGCCCCCGTCGAGGACAGAGCTCCTACAATGAGCAGTTCTTC. This translates into CASSPRRGQSSYNEQFF.

This clonotype was seen only a few times. CDR3 in DNA: TGTGCAAGTCGCTTAGTATGGAGGGGCGCTGAAGCTTTCTTT. The encoded protein is CASRLVWRGAEAFF. The chain couples TRBV12-2 to TRBJ1-1; the D segment call TRBD1 is taken from the table without a DNA check. TRBV12-2 has pseudogene status. This CDR3 spans 14 amino acids.

This clonotype was seen many times. V and J are TRBV20-1 and TRBJ2-1, with 7 bases matching TRBD2. Germline CDR1 DFQATT, CDR2 SNEGSKA (reference sequence). CDR3 length: 15 residues. The J segment lost 4 bases and the V segment lost 0 bases, leaving 6 bases of the junction unmatched. In DNA, the CDR3 is TGCAGTGCTAGAGATTCTGGACTAGGGTACAATGAGCAGTTCTTC. It encodes CSARDSGLGYNEQFF.

This clonotype was counted at least ten times. The chain couples TRBV20-1 to TRBJ2-1, with no clear D. V lost 5 bases to trimming and J lost 8 bases, with 10 bases between them. Germline assignment: CDR1 DFQATT and CDR2 SNEGSKA (reference sequence). The CDR3 is 11 residues long. The CDR3 DNA is TGCAGTGCTGCCGATTACGATGAGCAGTTCTTC. Encoded protein: CSAADYDEQFF.

The CDR3 nucleotides read TGTGCCAGCAGCTTAGCGAGCGGGAGCACAGATACGCAGTATTTT. It translates to CASSLASGSTDTQYF. The chain uses TRBV7-7 and TRBJ2-3; TRBD2 is a possible D gene (6 bases). Deletions cut 0 bases from V and 0 bases from J, with 7 bases between. CDR1 and CDR2 (germline): SSHAT, FNYEAQ (reference sequence). This CDR3 comprises 15 residues.

There are many counts of this clonotype. The chain recombines TRBV29-1 with TRBJ2-7; 9 bases agree with TRBD1. The length of the CDR3 is 15 residues. In germline, CDR1 is SQVTM, CDR2 ANQGSEA. V lost 1 base to trimming and J lost 3 bases; unmatched junction nucleotides: 7. In nucleotides, the CDR3 is TGCAGCGTTGAAGTATGGGGACAGGGAGTCTACGAGCAGTACTTC. It translates to CSVEVWGQGVYEQYF.

This clonotype was seen at least ten times. This chain connects TRBV12-3 or TRBV12-4 to TRBJ1-5; TRBD1 matches at 8 bases. J was trimmed by 6 bases and V by 3 bases; bases with no gene match: 4. This CDR3 contains 14 residues. Written as DNA, the CDR3 is TGTGCCAGCAGTTTTGGGACAGGCAGTCAGCCCCAGCATTTT. It encodes CASSFGTGSQPQHF.

This clonotype has ten or more counts. This chain joins TRBV12-3 or TRBV12-4 and TRBJ2-2; TRBD2 is a possible D gene (5 bases). The CDR3 length is 13 residues. V shed 10 bases and J shed 6 bases, with 15 bases lying between them. CDR3 in amino acids: CAIGMMRPGELFF. In DNA, the CDR3 is TGTGCCATCGGGATGATGAGGCCCGGGGAGCTGTTTTTT.

This clonotype was seen repeatedly, ten times or more. V gene TRBV25-1 combines with J gene TRBJ2-1; 7 bases are a match to TRBD2. The CDR3 runs to 15 residues. Per germline, CDR1 MGHDK and CDR2 SYGVNS. V shed 2 bases, J shed 2 bases, and the junction held 3 bases outside the gene matches. CDR3 loop: CASSEIAGAYNEQFF. For the CDR3, the DNA is TGTGCCAGCAGTGAAATTGCGGGAGCCTACAATGAGCAGTTCTTC.

Worth noting for this clonotype: This may be a read error: a much more frequent sequence differs by one nucleotide. As DNA, the CDR3 is TGTGCCAGCAGCCCAGGGGGCGGGGATCGGCCCCAGCATTTT. Translation: CASSPGGGDRPQHF. The genes are TRBV14 and TRBJ1-5; 8 bases are a match to TRBD1. J lost 9 bases, V lost 4 bases, and 8 bases had no gene match. Germline CDR1 reads SGHDN; CDR2 reads FVKESK. There are 14 residues in the CDR3.

The table lists this clonotype with a few counts. Its ends do not fully match the called genes, so a read error is possible. The chain carries TRBV18 and TRBJ1-6; D gene ambiguous. CDR1 and CDR2 (germline): KGHSH, LQKENI. The CDR3 consists of 13 residues. The chain's CDR3 is CASSPASNSPLHF. The CDR3 DNA is TGTGCCAGCTCACCGGCCAGTAATTCTCCCCTCCACTTT.

Many counts were recorded for this clonotype. The genes are TRBV5-1 and TRBJ2-5, with a tentative D call TRBD2 (6 bases). V was cut by 1 base and J by 2 bases, with 24 bases left in between. Germline V CDR1 and CDR2: SGHRS, YFSETQ. CDR3 length: 19 amino acids. The chain's CDR3 is CASSLRGTQSVFLQETQYF. CDR3 coding DNA: TGCGCCAGCAGCTTGCGCGGGACGCAGAGCGTTTTTCTGCAAGAGACCCAGTACTTC.

This clonotype was picked up a small number of times. The junction does not match germline at one end; this may be a read error. This chain links TRBV7-7 with TRBJ2-2; D is perhaps TRBD1 (5 bases). From germline, CDR1 is SSHAT and CDR2 FNYEAQ (reference sequence). CDR3 length: 15 amino acids. The chain's CDR3 is CASSPVVAGTGELFF. The DNA for the CDR3 is TGTGCTAGCAGCCCAGTGGTGGCAGGGACCGGGGAGCTGTTTTTT. The whole variable domain, remainder taken from reference TRBV7-7 and TRBJ2-2, is GAGVSQSPRYKVTKRGQDVTLRCDPISSHATLYWYQQALGQGPEFLTYFNYEAQPDKSGLPSDRFSAERPEGSISTLTIQRTEQRDSAMYRCASSPVVAGTGELFFGEGSRLTVL.

The CDR3 nucleotides are TGTGCCAGCTCACCATCGCCCGGGGTAGAGTCACCCCTCCACTTT. It is translated as CASSPSPGVESPLHF. The chain employs TRBV18 and TRBJ1-6; D unresolved. CDR3 length equals 15 residues. Germline V gene sequence: CDR1 KGHSH, CDR2 LQKENI. V dropped 2 bases and J dropped 10 bases, with 15 bases sitting between them.

This clonotype was observed a single time. A much larger clone lies one base from this, so it may be a read error. The chain has TRBV4-2 and TRBJ2-5; 14 nucleotides agree with TRBD2. The CDR3 spans 19 residues. Per germline, CDR1 LGHNA and CDR2 YNFKEQ. The chain's CDR3 is CASSDGLAGGRGHQGTQYF. For the CDR3, the DNA is TGTGCCAGCAGCGACGGACTAGCGGGAGGACGTGGTCACCAAGGGACCCAGTACTTC.

This clonotype was observed many times. The V call is TRBV20-1, the J call TRBJ1-6, with 8 positions matching TRBD1. J gave up 2 bases and V 6 bases, and 6 bases lay outside the gene matches. This CDR3 is 15 amino acids long. Germline CDR1 is DFQATT and CDR2 is SNEGSKA (reference sequence). The CDR3 sequence: CSASETGAYNSPLHF. The CDR3 region has the DNA TGCAGTGCCTCGGAGACAGGGGCCTATAATTCACCCCTCCACTTT.

V and J are TRBV5-1 and TRBJ2-7; maybe TRBD1 (6 bases). CDR1 is SGHRS, CDR2 YFSETQ, per germline. CDR3 length: 13 residues. V lost 4 bases and J 6 bases, leaving 14 bases between the germline ends. This CDR3 is CASSASGAVEQYF. For the CDR3, the DNA is TGCGCCAGCAGCGCGTCAGGGGCGGTCGAGCAGTACTTC.